Sequencing of this TCR beta chain was carried out in a study of blood T cell repertoires in COVID-19. Study in general: Researchers got acute and convalescent COVID-19 samples from the United States, Italy and Spain. The cDNA or gDNA used as material had been derived from T cells, B-cell-depleted T cells, or PBMCs.

In the original analysis: Amplification of reference gene primers was used by the study to estimate nucleated cell counts. Generated by immunoSEQ multiplex PCR, the TCRdb table keeps only in-frame clones and is missing some. That table furnishes V, J and clone size, whereas the DNA furnished D and trimming. Of 200,000 or so clones listed, more than 65% are singletons. V lost 5 bases, J lost 3 bases, and 3 bases stayed unmatched. This CDR3 region has 13 residues. Germline lookup yields CDR1 LNHNV and CDR2 YYDKDF (reference sequence). This receptor was obtained from a woman in her sixties with acute or convalescent COVID-19. The sample was peripheral blood. The chain has TRBV15 and TRBJ1-1, with TRBD1 matching over 7 bases. CDR3 coding DNA: TGTGCCACCAGCGCCAGGGGGGACACTGAAGCTTTCTTT. It yields the protein CATSARGDTEAFF.